This entry lists 18 T cell receptor beta chains sequenced from one sample in a study of cytomegalovirus exposure and HLA in healthy donors. Sequencing was performed with immunoSEQ multiplex PCR; in TCRdb, only in-frame clones are kept and a portion is missing. The profile shows over 130,000 clones, approximately 86% of them singletons. Sequencing was done on a sample of PBMCs. These receptors originate from a man aged 18-30 years in good health and CMV-seropositive.

The chain combines TRBV6-5 with TRBJ2-1; 7 nucleotides match TRBD2. The CDR3 is 13 residues long. Germline-derived CDR1 and CDR2 are MNHEY and SVGAGI. CDR3 protein: CVGLAERRYEQFF. In nucleotides, the CDR3 is TGTGTCGGCCTAGCGGAGCGTCGTTATGAGCAGTTCTTC.

This chain joins TRBV5-1 and TRBJ1-5; TRBD1 is a possible D gene (5 bases). Per germline, CDR1 SGHRS and CDR2 YFSETQ. Trimming took 0 bases from V and 2 from J, leaving 12 bases between them. This CDR3 spans 16 amino acids. CDR3: CASSLGRGAGNQPQHF. The CDR3 coding sequence is TGCGCCAGCAGCTTGGGTAGGGGCGCGGGCAATCAGCCCCAGCATTTT.

J is TRBJ1-5 and V is TRBV2; 7 bases map to TRBD1. CDR1 and CDR2 (germline): SNHLY, FYNNEI. CDR3 length: 14 amino acids. Trimming took 8 bases from V and 3 from J; bases not matched to a gene: 7. CDR3 protein: CASLPGTANQPQHF. The CDR3, as DNA: TGTGCCAGCCTACCCGGGACAGCCAATCAGCCCCAGCATTTT.

The chain employs TRBV5-1 and TRBJ2-7; D is uncertain. Germline-derived CDR1 and CDR2 are SGHRS and YFSETQ. The V gene lost 4 bases and the J gene lost 6 bases, with 17 bases spanning the gap. The CDR3 consists of 14 residues. The CDR3 region has the DNA TGCGCCAGCAGCCTGGCCGGGTCTCGTGGCGAGCAGTACTTC. It translates to CASSLAGSRGEQYF. Together with reference TRBV5-1 and TRBJ2-7, the CDR3 gives the full variable domain: KAGVTQTPRYLIKTRGQQVTLSCSPISGHRSVSWYQQTPGQGLQFLFEYFSETQRNKGNFPGRFSGRQFSNSRSEMNVSTLELGDSALYLCASSLAGSRGEQYFGPGTRLTVT.

V gene TRBV10-3 combines with J gene TRBJ1-5; no clear D gene. Trimming cost V 9 bases and J 5 bases, with 14 bases left between them. The germline CDR1 and CDR2 sequences are ENHRY and SYGVKD. There are 13 residues in the CDR3. CDR3 sequence reads: CAIRGEGHQPQHF. Here the CDR3 DNA reads TGTGCCATTCGTGGGGAGGGCCATCAGCCCCAGCATTTT.

This sequence joins TRBV18 and TRBJ1-3; a possible D gene is TRBD1 (5 bases). Trimming stripped 3 bases from V and 1 base from J, with 10 bases between. This CDR3 spans 15 amino acids. The germline gives CDR1 KGHSH, CDR2 LQKENI. The CDR3 protein is CASSPQGESGNTIYF. The DNA for the CDR3 is TGTGCCAGCTCACCCCAGGGTGAATCTGGAAACACCATATATTTT.

CDR3 region: CASRTQGARVYGYTF. Written as DNA, the CDR3 is TGTGCCAGCAGAACCCAGGGGGCGCGGGTCTATGGCTACACCTTC. This chain joins TRBV6-5 and TRBJ1-2; 8 bases agree with TRBD1. V trimming: 6 bases; J trimming: 4 bases; junction bases outside the gene matches: 10. The germline V gene encodes CDR1 MNHEY and CDR2 SVGAGI. This CDR3 region has 15 residues.

This sequence joins TRBV6-5 and TRBJ1-1; D gene uncertain. Looked up from germline, CDR1 is MNHEY and CDR2 is SVGAGI. CDR3 length: 13 residues. V was clipped by 6 bases and J by 6 bases, with 14 bases between them. The CDR3 spells CASRWAPGSEAFF. The CDR3 DNA reads TGTGCCAGCAGATGGGCACCGGGGTCTGAAGCTTTCTTT.

The V and J genes are TRBV29-1 and TRBJ1-1, with unresolved D. The V end lost 7 bases, the J end lost 1 base, and 4 bases lay between the germline ends. This CDR3 comprises 10 residues. The germline gives CDR1 SQVTM, CDR2 ANQGSEA. CDR3 protein: CSGQNTEAFF. CDR3 coding DNA: TGCAGCGGACAGAACACTGAAGCTTTCTTT.

The chain employs TRBV9 and TRBJ1-4; 10 positions match TRBD1. The CDR3 loop spans 15 amino acids. The germline gives CDR1 SGDLS, CDR2 YYNGEE. Unmatched junction bases numbered 3, after V lost 0 bases and J lost 7 bases. CDR3 loop: CASSVGQGAIEKLFF. DNA for the CDR3: TGTGCCAGCAGCGTAGGACAGGGGGCAATTGAAAAACTGTTTTTT.

The chain carries TRBV29-1 and TRBJ1-5; D gene uncertain. V was trimmed by 6 bases and J by 2 bases, leaving 8 bases between them. This CDR3 contains 12 residues. The germline V gene has CDR1 SQVTM and CDR2 ANQGSEA. The CDR3 DNA reads TGCAGCGTCTCACGGGGCAATCAGCCCCAGCATTTT. Translation gives CSVSRGNQPQHF.

Worth noting for this clone: Other DNA sequences in the sample encode the same CDR3. The chain links TRBV7-9 to TRBJ2-7; 9 bases agree with TRBD1. The CDR3 is 15 amino acids. The V and J ends lost 3 bases and 4 bases, in that order; junction bases with no gene match: 7. Germline assignment: CDR1 SEHNR and CDR2 FQNEAQ (reference sequence). DNA for the CDR3: TGTGCCAGCAGCTTTCCGGGACAGGGAGGTTACGAGCAGTACTTC. Its translation is CASSFPGQGGYEQYF.

This chain uses TRBV2 with TRBJ1-3, with unresolved D. Germline-derived CDR1 and CDR2 are SNHLY and FYNNEI. V was shortened by 6 bases and J by 5 bases, with 17 bases between the two germline ends. The CDR3 has 15 residues. CDR3 in DNA: TGTGCCAGCAGCCAACCGACGGGAGTTCGAAACACCATATATTTT. This gives the protein CASSQPTGVRNTIYF.

This sequence joins TRBV15 and TRBJ1-2; D perhaps matches TRBD1 (5 bases). V lost 1 base and J lost 6, with 9 bases in between. This CDR3 has 13 amino acids. Germline CDR1 reads LNHNV; CDR2 reads YYDKDF (reference sequence). The CDR3 loop reads CATSRVGVNGYTF. The CDR3 region has the DNA TGTGCCACCAGCAGAGTAGGGGTCAATGGCTACACCTTC. Filled out from reference TRBV15 and TRBJ1-2, the complete variable domain reads DAMVIQNPRYQVTQFGKPVTLSCSQTLNHNVMYWYQQKSSQAPKLLFHYYDKDFNNEADTPDNFQSRRPNTSFCFLDIRSPGLGDTAMYLCATSRVGVNGYTFGSGTRLTVV.

The sample holds one count of this clone. CDR3 DNA sequence: TGTGCCAGCAGGGTTCCGGGACTCATCTATGGCTACACCTTC. Protein: CASRVPGLIYGYTF. The chain is built from TRBV28 and TRBJ1-2, with D perhaps matching TRBD1 (5 bases). V lost 6 bases to trimming and J lost 4 bases, with 15 bases between them. The germline CDR1 and CDR2 sequences are MDHEN and SYDVKM. The CDR3 is made up of 14 amino acids.

This clone was seen a handful of times. This rearrangement joins TRBV7-8 to TRBJ1-1; D might be TRBD1 (6 bases). The CDR3 is 15 residues long. V gave up 2 bases and J gave up 5 bases, with 15 bases separating them. CDR1 SGHVS and CDR2 FQNEAQ come from the germline V gene. The DNA for the CDR3 is TGTGCCAGCAGCTTACAGAGGGACATGGGGACTGAAGCTTTCTTT. It is translated as CASSLQRDMGTEAFF.

The chain combines TRBV5-4 with TRBJ2-2; TRBD2 aligns across 14 bases. V dropped 4 bases and J dropped 0; count of bases not matched to a gene: 2. CDR1 and CDR2 from the germline V gene are SGHNT and YYREEE (reference sequence). The CDR3 is 17 residues long. The CDR3 is CASSRTSGGTNTGELFF. The CDR3 bases are TGTGCCAGCAGCCGGACTAGCGGGGGGACGAACACCGGGGAGCTGTTTTTT.

Regarding this clone: The sample carries other DNA sequences with the same CDR3. The chain employs TRBV15 and TRBJ1-2; no clear D. CDR3 length: 13 amino acids. Between the trimmed V and J ends, which lost 0 bases and 6 bases, there was a span of 8 bases. From germline, CDR1 is LNHNV and CDR2 YYDKDF (reference sequence). CDR3 region: CATSREEGDGYTF. The CDR3 DNA is TGTGCCACCAGCAGAGAAGAGGGCGATGGCTACACCTTC. Filled out from reference TRBV15 and TRBJ1-2, the complete variable domain reads DAMVIQNPRYQVTQFGKPVTLSCSQTLNHNVMYWYQQKSSQAPKLLFHYYDKDFNNEADTPDNFQSRRPNTSFCFLDIRSPGLGDTAMYLCATSREEGDGYTFGSGTRLTVV.